The rows below give T cell receptor beta chains drawn from one sample of a study of T-cell reconstitution after alpha-beta-depleted transplantation in children. Each CDR3 protein is one row after TCRdb ran MiXCR on the PCR reads. The sample consists of a few hundred thousand distinct CDR3 sequences, roughly 27% of them appearing once. The sequenced sample was PBMCs, obtained before TCRalphabeta/CD19-depleted stem cell transplant. These receptor sequences come from a boy in the first two years of life with Wiskott-Aldrich syndrome, due to receive a stem cell transplant. Both conserved end residues are part of each CDR3. The order of the fields is V gene, D gene, J gene, clone size, CDR3 protein, CDR3 DNA. A D gene is named only where the DNA matches it firmly. Expanded clones get a size class; other rows say once, few or many, or leave the size out.

TRBV29-1	-	TRBJ1-1	-	CSVGGGNTEAFF	TGCAGCGTTGGTGGCGGAAACACTGAAGCTTTCTTT
TRBV10-3	TRBD2	TRBJ2-2	-	CAINAGTSGTVGELFF	TGTGCCATCAACGCTGGGACTAGCGGGACGGTCGGGGAGCTGTTTTTT
TRBV10-3	TRBD2	TRBJ2-3	once	CAISPGTSGTRDTQYF	TGTGCCATCAGTCCCGGGACTAGCGGGACTAGAGATACGCAGTATTTT
TRBV4-2	-	TRBJ2-5	-	CASSQVLGRQETQYF	TGTGCCAGCAGCCAAGTCCTCGGCAGGCAAGAGACCCAGTACTTC
TRBV28	-	TRBJ2-1	few	CATRVTSNEQFF	TGTGCCACCCGAGTAACCAGCAATGAGCAGTTCTTC
TRBV27	TRBD2	TRBJ2-7	few	CASSPGTSGSLYYEQYF	TGTGCCAGCAGTCCCGGGACTAGCGGGAGCTTGTACTACGAGCAGTACTTC
TRBV18	TRBD2	TRBJ2-1	few	CASSPPLAGGNEQFF	TGTGCCAGCTCACCACCGCTAGCGGGAGGTAATGAGCAGTTCTTC
TRBV12-3/TRBV12-4	-	TRBJ1-6	-	CASSRARGNSPLHF	TGTGCCAGCAGCCGGGCTAGGGGGAATTCACCCCTCCACTTT
TRBV20-1	TRBD2	TRBJ2-7	-	CSASRTGLPTYEQYF	TGCAGTGCTAGCCGGACGGGACTACCTACCTACGAGCAGTACTTC
TRBV20-1	-	TRBJ2-5	few	CSAERGAWETQYF	TGCAGTGCTGAGAGGGGAGCCTGGGAGACCCAGTACTTC
TRBV5-1	-	TRBJ2-2	few	CASSLPTRGTGELFF	TGCGCCAGCAGCTTGCCTACAAGGGGGACCGGGGAGCTGTTTTTT
TRBV7-8	-	TRBJ2-1	few	CASSGPQNEQFF	TGTGCCAGCAGCGGCCCGCAGAATGAGCAGTTCTTC
TRBV5-5	TRBD2	TRBJ2-1	-	CASSSSGTSAHNEQFF	TGTGCCAGCAGCTCTTCCGGGACTAGCGCCCACAATGAGCAGTTCTTC
TRBV12-3/TRBV12-4	-	TRBJ2-1	-	CASTFALRNEQFF	TGTGCCAGCACCTTCGCCCTGCGGAATGAGCAGTTCTTC
TRBV2	TRBD2	TRBJ2-1	-	CASSHLKLAGGLRGNEQFF	TGTGCCAGCAGCCACCTAAAACTAGCGGGAGGGCTTAGGGGCAATGAGCAGTTCTTC
TRBV5-1	TRBD2	TRBJ2-1	few	CASSKTSGTGSYNEQFF	TGCGCCAGCAGCAAAACTAGCGGGACGGGCTCCTACAATGAGCAGTTCTTC
TRBV7-6	TRBD2	TRBJ2-7	-	CASSFISGSHEQYF	TGTGCCAGCAGTTTCATTAGCGGGAGCCACGAGCAGTACTTC
TRBV20-1	-	TRBJ2-2	few	CSARAGARSPGELFF	TGCAGTGCTAGAGCCGGGGCCCGCAGCCCCGGGGAGCTGTTTTTT
TRBV20-1	-	TRBJ2-3	-	CSAVKGPITDTQYF	TGCAGTGCTGTCAAAGGCCCCATCACAGATACGCAGTATTTT
TRBV12-3/TRBV12-4	-	TRBJ2-6	-	CASSLEGRGANVLTF	TGTGCCAGCAGTTTAGAGGGACGGGGGGCCAACGTCCTGACTTTC
TRBV11-2	TRBD2	TRBJ2-5	few	CASSLGRGLRETQYF	TGTGCCAGCAGCTTAGGGAGGGGACTACGGGAGACCCAGTACTTC
TRBV29-1	-	TRBJ2-5	-	CSAGGWAETQYF	TGCAGCGCTGGGGGTTGGGCAGAGACCCAGTACTTC
TRBV7-9	-	TRBJ1-1	few	CASSFSGRRVNTEAFF	TGTGCCAGCAGCTTCTCAGGGAGAAGGGTGAACACTGAAGCTTTCTTT
TRBV19	-	TRBJ1-1	-	CASGVGAKGAFF	TGTGCCAGTGGAGTCGGCGCTAAGGGGGCTTTCTTT
TRBV4-2	-	TRBJ1-1	-	CASSQPQVNTEAFF	TGTGCCAGCAGCCAACCACAAGTTAACACTGAAGCTTTCTTT
TRBV12-3/TRBV12-4	-	TRBJ1-4	few	CASKGATNEKLFF	TGTGCCAGCAAAGGCGCAACTAATGAAAAACTGTTTTTT
TRBV7-6	-	TRBJ1-2	-	CASEIVRADYGYTF	TGTGCCAGCGAAATAGTTAGGGCGGACTATGGCTACACCTTC
TRBV5-1	-	TRBJ2-1	-	CASSLASPVYNEQFF	TGCGCCAGCAGCTTGGCGAGTCCCGTCTACAATGAGCAGTTCTTC
TRBV28	TRBD1	TRBJ1-2	-	CASSLTGQGEGYTF	TGTGCCAGCAGTTTAACGGGACAGGGAGAAGGCTACACCTTC
TRBV6-4	TRBD1	TRBJ2-2	-	CASSDRTGGGFRPPAELFF	TGTGCCAGCAGTGATCGGACAGGGGGCGGGTTTAGGCCTCCAGCGGAGCTGTTTTTT
TRBV5-1	-	TRBJ1-1	few	CASSPTPPVNTEAFF	TGCGCCAGCAGCCCCACTCCTCCCGTGAACACTGAAGCTTTCTTT
TRBV20-1	TRBD2	TRBJ2-7	few	CSARDSLGLRYF	TGCAGTGCTAGAGATAGTCTGGGACTACGGTACTTC
TRBV5-1	TRBD2	TRBJ2-2	-	CASRIAGANTGELFF	TGCGCCAGCAGAATAGCGGGGGCGAACACCGGGGAGCTGTTTTTT
TRBV7-9	-	TRBJ2-1	-	CASSAGTSSGEQFF	TGTGCCAGCAGCGCCGGGACCAGCAGTGGTGAGCAGTTCTTC
TRBV7-2	TRBD2	TRBJ2-7	-	CASSLEGLADLYEQYF	TGTGCCAGCAGCTTAGAAGGACTAGCGGATCTCTACGAGCAGTACTTC
TRBV24-1	TRBD1	TRBJ2-2	few	CATSDSDRGYRNTGELFF	TGTGCCACCAGTGATTCAGACAGGGGGTATCGAAACACCGGGGAGCTGTTTTTT
TRBV5-1	TRBD2	TRBJ2-7	few	CASSLTGLAGRYEQYF	TGCGCCAGCAGCCTAACGGGACTAGCGGGACGGTACGAGCAGTACTTC
TRBV20-1	TRBD2	TRBJ2-2	few	CSAIRLANTGELFF	TGCAGTGCTATAAGACTAGCAAACACCGGGGAGCTGTTTTTT
TRBV12-3/TRBV12-4	TRBD1	TRBJ2-2	few	CASSPLTGGRNTGELFF	TGTGCCAGCAGTCCACTAACAGGGGGGAGGAACACCGGGGAGCTGTTTTTT
TRBV7-9	-	TRBJ2-1	-	CASSLNGVDNEQFF	TGTGCCAGCAGCTTAAACGGGGTCGACAATGAGCAGTTCTTC
TRBV10-3	-	TRBJ2-3	-	CAISESVPDTQYF	TGTGCCATCAGTGAGTCGGTCCCAGATACGCAGTATTTT
TRBV20-1	-	TRBJ2-3	few	CSAREGSKTDTQYF	TGCAGTGCTAGAGAGGGGAGTAAAACAGATACGCAGTATTTT
TRBV20-1	-	TRBJ1-2	-	CSARDPGRPYGYTF	TGCAGTGCTAGAGACCCCGGGCGGCCCTATGGCTACACCTTC
TRBV28	TRBD2	TRBJ2-1	-	CASRPGLAYNEQFF	TGTGCCAGCAGACCGGGACTAGCCTACAATGAGCAGTTCTTC
TRBV5-5	TRBD1	TRBJ2-7	-	CASSLATGGEQYF	TGTGCCAGCAGCTTGGCCACAGGGGGCGAGCAGTACTTC
TRBV7-2	-	TRBJ1-1	few	CASSPKKNTEAFF	TGTGCCAGCAGCCCTAAAAAGAACACTGAAGCTTTCTTT